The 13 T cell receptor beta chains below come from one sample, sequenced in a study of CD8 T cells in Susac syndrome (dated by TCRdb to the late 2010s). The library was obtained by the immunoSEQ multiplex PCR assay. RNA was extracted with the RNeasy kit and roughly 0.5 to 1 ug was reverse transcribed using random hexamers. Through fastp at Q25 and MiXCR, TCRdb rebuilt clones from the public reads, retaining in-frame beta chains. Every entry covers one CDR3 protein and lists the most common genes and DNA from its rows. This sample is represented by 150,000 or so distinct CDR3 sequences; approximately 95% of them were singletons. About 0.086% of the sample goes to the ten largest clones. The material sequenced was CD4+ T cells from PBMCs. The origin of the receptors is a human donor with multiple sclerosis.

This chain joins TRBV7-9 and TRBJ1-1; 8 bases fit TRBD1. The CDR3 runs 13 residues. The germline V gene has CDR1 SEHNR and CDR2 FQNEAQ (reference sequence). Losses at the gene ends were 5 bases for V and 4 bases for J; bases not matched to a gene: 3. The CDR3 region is CASSTGTGTEAFF. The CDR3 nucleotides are TGTGCCAGCAGCACTGGGACAGGCACTGAAGCTTTCTTT.

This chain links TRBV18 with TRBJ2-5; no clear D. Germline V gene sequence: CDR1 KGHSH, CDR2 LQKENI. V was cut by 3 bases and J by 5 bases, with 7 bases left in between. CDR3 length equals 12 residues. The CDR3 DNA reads TGTGCCAGCTCACCCGAGAGGGAGACCCAGTACTTC. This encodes CASSPERETQYF.

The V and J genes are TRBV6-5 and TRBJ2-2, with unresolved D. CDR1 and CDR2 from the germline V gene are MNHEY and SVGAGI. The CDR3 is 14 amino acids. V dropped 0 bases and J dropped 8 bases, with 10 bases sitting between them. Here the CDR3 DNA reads TGTGCCAGCAGTTACTCTAGGGAAAGGGGGGAGCTGTTTTTT. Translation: CASSYSRERGELFF.

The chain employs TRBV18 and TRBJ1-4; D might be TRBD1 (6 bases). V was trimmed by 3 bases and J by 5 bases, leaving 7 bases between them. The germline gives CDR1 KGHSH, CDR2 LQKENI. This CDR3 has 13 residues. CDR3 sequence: CASSPGTNEKLFF. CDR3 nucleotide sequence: TGTGCCAGCTCACCTGGGACAAATGAAAAACTGTTTTTT.

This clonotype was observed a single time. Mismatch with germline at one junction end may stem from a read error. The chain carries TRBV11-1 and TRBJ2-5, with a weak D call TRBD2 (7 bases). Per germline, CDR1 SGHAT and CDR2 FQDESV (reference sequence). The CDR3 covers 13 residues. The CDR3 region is CASSSSNGGRKDF. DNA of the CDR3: TGTGCCAGCAGCTCCTCCAACGGGGGGCGCAAGGACTTC.

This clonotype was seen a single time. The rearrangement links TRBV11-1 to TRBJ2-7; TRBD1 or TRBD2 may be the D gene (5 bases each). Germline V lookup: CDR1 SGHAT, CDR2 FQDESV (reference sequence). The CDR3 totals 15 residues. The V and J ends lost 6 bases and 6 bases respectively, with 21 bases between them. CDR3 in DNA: TGTGCCAGCAGACCCGGGGCCGGAGAAGGGCGCGAGCAGTACTTC. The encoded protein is CASRPGAGEGREQYF.

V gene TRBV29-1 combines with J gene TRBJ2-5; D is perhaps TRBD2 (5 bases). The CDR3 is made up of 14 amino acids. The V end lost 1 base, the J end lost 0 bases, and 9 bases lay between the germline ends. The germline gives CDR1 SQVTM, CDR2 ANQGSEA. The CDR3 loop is CSVEGRRYQETQYF. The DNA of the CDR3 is TGCAGCGTTGAAGGCAGGAGGTACCAAGAGACCCAGTACTTC.

For the CDR3, the DNA is TGTGCCAGCAGCCAGGGATTGGAAGGGGAGCAGTACTTC. Translated, it gives CASSQGLEGEQYF. V is TRBV3-1 and J is TRBJ2-7; unclear D gene. The V end lost 3 bases, the J end lost 7 bases, and 13 bases lay between the germline ends. The CDR3 runs to 13 residues. Germline lookup yields CDR1 LGHDT and CDR2 YNNKEL (reference sequence).

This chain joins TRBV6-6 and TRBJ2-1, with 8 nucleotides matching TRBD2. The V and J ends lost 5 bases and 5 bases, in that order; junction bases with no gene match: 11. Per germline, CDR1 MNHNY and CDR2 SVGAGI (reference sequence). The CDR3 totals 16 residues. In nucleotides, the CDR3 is TGTGCCAGCAGTACCCATTTTAGCGGGATAAACAATGAGCAGTTCTTC. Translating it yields CASSTHFSGINNEQFF.

The CDR3 region has the DNA TGTGCCAGCAGACCCTCGGGACAGGGTATCTATGGCTACACCTTC. Translating it yields CASRPSGQGIYGYTF. This chain uses TRBV5-4 with TRBJ1-2; 9 bases fit TRBD1. Germline values: CDR1 SGHNT, CDR2 YYREEE (reference sequence). V lost 5 bases and J lost 4; bases outside the gene matches: 9. CDR3 length: 15 residues.

The DNA for the CDR3 is TGCAGTGTTAAAACTAGCGGGGCCTACAATGAGCAGTTCTTC. The encoded protein is CSVKTSGAYNEQFF. The chain recombines TRBV20-1 with TRBJ2-1; TRBD2 matches 10 bases. V was pared by 7 bases and J by 2 bases, with 5 bases of the junction left unmatched. Germline loops: CDR1 DFQATT, CDR2 SNEGSKA (reference sequence). This CDR3 has 14 residues.

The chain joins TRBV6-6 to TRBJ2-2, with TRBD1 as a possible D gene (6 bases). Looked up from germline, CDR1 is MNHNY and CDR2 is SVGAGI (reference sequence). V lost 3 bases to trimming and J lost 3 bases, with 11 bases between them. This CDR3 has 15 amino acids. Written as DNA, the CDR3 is TGTGCCAGCAGTTATACAGGGCGGGACACCGGGGAGCTGTTTTTT. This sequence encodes CASSYTGRDTGELFF.

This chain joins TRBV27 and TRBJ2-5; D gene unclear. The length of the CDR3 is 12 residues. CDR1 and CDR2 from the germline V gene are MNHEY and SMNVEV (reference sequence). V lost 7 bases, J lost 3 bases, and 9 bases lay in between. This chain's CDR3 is CASMGPKETQYF. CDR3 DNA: TGTGCCAGCATGGGCCCGAAAGAGACCCAGTACTTC.